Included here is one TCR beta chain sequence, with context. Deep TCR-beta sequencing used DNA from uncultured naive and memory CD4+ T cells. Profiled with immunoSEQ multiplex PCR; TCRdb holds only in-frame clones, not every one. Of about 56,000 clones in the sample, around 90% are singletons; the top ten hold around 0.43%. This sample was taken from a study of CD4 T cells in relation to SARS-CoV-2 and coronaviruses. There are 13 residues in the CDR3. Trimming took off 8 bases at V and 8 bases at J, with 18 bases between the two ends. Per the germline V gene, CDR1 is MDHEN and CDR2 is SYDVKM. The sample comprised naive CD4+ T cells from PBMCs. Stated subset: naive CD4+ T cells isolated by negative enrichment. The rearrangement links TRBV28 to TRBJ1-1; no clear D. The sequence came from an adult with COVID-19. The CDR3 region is CASGVNSHFEAFF. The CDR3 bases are TGTGCCAGCGGGGTAAACAGCCATTTCGAAGCTTTCTTT.